This TCR beta chain was obtained from a study of T-cell reconstitution after alpha-beta-depleted transplantation in children. The table lists this clonotype with a few counts. Unique molecular identifiers were used to barcode this TCRbeta library. TCRdb redid the calling of the PCR reads with MiXCR, one entry per CDR3 protein. Of approximately 350,000 distinct CDR3 sequences listed, about an eighth are singletons. The receptor was derived from a human donor who donated a stem cell graft to a child with Fanconi anemia. Sequencing used PBMCs, obtained from the stem cell graft.

For the CDR3, the DNA is TGTGCCAGCAGCCCTGAGTCTTTAGACTGGGGGAACTATGGCTACACCTTC. Translating it yields CASSPESLDWGNYGYTF. The rearrangement links TRBV7-6 to TRBJ1-2, with D perhaps matching TRBD1 (5 bases). Deletions cut 5 bases from V and 2 bases from J, with 21 bases between. Germline assignment: CDR1 SGHVS and CDR2 FNYEAQ. There are 17 residues in the CDR3.